A single sample gave rise to the 3 T cell receptor beta chains below, sequenced in a study of T cell repertoires in cytomegalovirus infection. MiXCR, run by TCRdb on the reads, gives a single entry per CDR3 protein. The table records around 180,000 distinct CDR3 sequences, about 28% of them present only once. Material for sequencing was PBMCs. These TCRs come from a human donor in good health (CMV status not recorded). Some clones in this sample may be carry-over from other donors' samples.

The chain recombines TRBV4-1 with TRBJ1-1; D may be TRBD1 (5 bases). V shed 1 base and J shed 4 bases, with 16 bases lying between them. The CDR3 has 16 amino acids. The V gene's germline CDR1 is MGHRA and CDR2 YSYEKL. CDR3 coding DNA: TGCGCCAGCAGCCAAGTAGCCCCTCAGGGACTCACTGAAGCTTTCTTT. Protein: CASSQVAPQGLTEAFF.

This clonotype was picked up a small number of times. This rearrangement joins TRBV5-4 to TRBJ1-2; tentatively, D is TRBD1 (5 bases). V lost 5 bases to trimming and J lost 5 bases, with 16 bases between them. This CDR3 comprises 14 residues. Germline loops: CDR1 SGHNT, CDR2 YYREEE (reference sequence). The CDR3 protein is CASSPPGVRYGYTF. The CDR3, as DNA: TGTGCCAGCAGTCCTCCGGGGGTCAGATATGGCTACACCTTC.

This clonotype was seen more than once but under ten times. This sequence joins TRBV29-1 and TRBJ2-7; the D is unclear. Per germline, CDR1 SQVTM and CDR2 ANQGSEA. The CDR3 is made up of 12 amino acids. Trimming left V 6 bases short and J 2 bases short, with 11 bases between. The CDR3 here is CSVADTTYEQYF. The CDR3 DNA sequence: TGCAGCGTCGCTGACACTACCTACGAGCAGTACTTC.